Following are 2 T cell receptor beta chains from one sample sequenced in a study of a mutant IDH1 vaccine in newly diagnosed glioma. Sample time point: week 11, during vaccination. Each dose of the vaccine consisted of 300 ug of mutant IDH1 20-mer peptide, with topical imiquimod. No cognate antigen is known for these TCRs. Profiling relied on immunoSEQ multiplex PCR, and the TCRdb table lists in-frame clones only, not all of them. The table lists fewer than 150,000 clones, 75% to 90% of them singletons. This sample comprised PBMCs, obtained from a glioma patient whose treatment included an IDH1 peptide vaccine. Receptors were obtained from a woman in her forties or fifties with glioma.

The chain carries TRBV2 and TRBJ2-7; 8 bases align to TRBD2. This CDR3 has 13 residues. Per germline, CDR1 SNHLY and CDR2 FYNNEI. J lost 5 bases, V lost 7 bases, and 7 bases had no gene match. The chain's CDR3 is CASTPLAGNEQYF. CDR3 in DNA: TGTGCCAGCACCCCCTTAGCGGGAAACGAGCAGTACTTC.

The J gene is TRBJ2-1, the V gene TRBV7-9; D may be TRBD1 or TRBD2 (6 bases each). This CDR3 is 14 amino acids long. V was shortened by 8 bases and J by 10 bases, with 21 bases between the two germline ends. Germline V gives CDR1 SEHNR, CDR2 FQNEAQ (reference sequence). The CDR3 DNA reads TGTGCCAGCGCGCCGACAAGGGGGGTCCAGGAGCAGTTCTTC. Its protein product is CASAPTRGVQEQFF.